The 26 T cell receptor beta chains below were found in one sample sequenced in a study of blood T cell repertoires in COVID-19. Using immunoSEQ multiplex PCR, the repertoire was profiled, and TCRdb retains in-frame clones only, with some absent. Of approximately 160,000 clones detected, 65% to 85% appear once; the ten largest clones hold roughly 11%. Source material: peripheral blood. The receptors stem from a man between 60 and 70 years old with active or convalescent COVID-19.

This clone occurred once. The J gene is TRBJ1-5, the V gene TRBV7-8; 9 bases align to TRBD1. The germline CDR1 and CDR2 sequences are SGHVS and FQNEAQ. Losses at the gene ends were 5 bases for V and 5 bases for J; bases not matched to a gene: 4. This CDR3 spans 14 amino acids. The CDR3 loop is CASSLDRGDQPQHF. CDR3 bases: TGTGCCAGCAGCCTTGACAGGGGGGATCAGCCCCAGCATTTT.

This sequence joins TRBV4-2 and TRBJ2-3, with 9 bases lining up with TRBD2. The CDR3 sequence is 17 residues long. The V gene end was trimmed by 0 bases and the J gene end by 5 bases; junction bases not matched to a gene: 9. Germline V gene data show CDR1 as LGHNA and CDR2 as YNFKEQ. The CDR3 coding sequence is TGTGCCAGCAGCCAAGAGGCCGGGCGGGAGGGGGGAGATACGCAGTATTTT. The encoded protein is CASSQEAGREGGDTQYF.

DNA of the CDR3: TGCGCCAGCAGCCGCACACAACAGGGGCGTGAAGCTTTCTTT. Translated: CASSRTQQGREAFF. The chain joins TRBV5-1 to TRBJ1-1; 7 positions match TRBD1. The V gene's germline CDR1 is SGHRS and CDR2 YFSETQ. With 4 bases clipped from V and 7 bases from J, the junction kept 10 bases outside the gene matches. The CDR3 loop spans 14 amino acids. Full variable domain (missing parts from reference TRBV5-1 and TRBJ1-1): KAGVTQTPRYLIKTRGQQVTLSCSPISGHRSVSWYQQTPGQGLQFLFEYFSETQRNKGNFPGRFSGRQFSNSRSEMNVSTLELGDSALYLCASSRTQQGREAFFGQGTRLTVV.

V gene TRBV4-1 combines with J gene TRBJ1-2; D is possibly TRBD1 (5 bases). The CDR3 spans 16 residues. V lost 0 bases and J lost 2, with 13 bases in between. CDR1 is MGHRA, CDR2 YSYEKL, per germline. Here the CDR3 DNA reads TGCGCCAGCAGCCAAGATCGGGGGAGGGGAAACTATGGCTACACCTTC. Residues: CASSQDRGRGNYGYTF.

The V call is TRBV4-1, the J call TRBJ1-4; 11 bases fit TRBD1. The junction had 13 bases not matched to a gene; V was cut back by 4 bases and J by 6 bases. Germline CDR1 MGHRA, CDR2 YSYEKL. CDR3 size: 18 residues. CDR3 amino acids: CASSRGTGGGRLYEKLFF. The CDR3 DNA sequence: TGCGCCAGCAGCCGAGGGACAGGGGGAGGTCGTTTGTATGAAAAACTGTTTTTT.

V and J are TRBV7-7 and TRBJ2-2; D not resolved. Trimming removed 3 bases at V and 4 bases at J, with 6 bases between. Germline V gene data show CDR1 as SSHAT and CDR2 as FNYEAQ (reference sequence). This CDR3 comprises 13 residues. The CDR3 protein is CASSLQITGELFF. Here the CDR3 DNA reads TGTGCCAGCAGCTTGCAGATCACCGGGGAGCTGTTTTTT.

V gene TRBV18 combines with J gene TRBJ1-1; the D gene is possibly TRBD1 (6 bases). The CDR3 runs to 17 residues. V was shortened by 1 base and J by 3 bases, with 18 bases between the two germline ends. The germline CDR1 and CDR2 sequences are KGHSH and LQKENI. The CDR3: CASSPQETGGADTEAFF. CDR3 bases: TGTGCCAGCTCACCACAGGAGACGGGGGGCGCGGACACTGAAGCTTTCTTT.

The CDR3 DNA follows: TGTGCCAGCAGCTTAGATCGGGAGACCCAGTACTTC. It specifies CASSLDRETQYF. The chain employs TRBV11-2 and TRBJ2-5; no reliable D call. The CDR3 consists of 12 residues. Trimming took 0 bases from V and 5 from J, leaving 4 bases between them. Germline CDR1 reads SGHAT; CDR2 reads FQNNGV.

The gene calls are TRBV18 and TRBJ1-2, with a weak D call TRBD1 (5 bases). V was shortened by 6 bases and J by 4 bases, with 15 bases between the two germline ends. The CDR3 has 14 amino acids. CDR1 and CDR2 (germline): KGHSH, LQKENI. CDR3 nucleotides: TGTGCCAGCTCCTCGGGGAGGGGCCCCTATGGCTACACCTTC. Protein sequence: CASSSGRGPYGYTF.

This clone was observed once. This specimen includes other DNA sequences encoding the same CDR3. This chain joins TRBV5-1 and TRBJ1-3; 10 bases agree with TRBD1. The CDR3 has 16 amino acids. J lost 0 bases, V lost 5 bases, and 5 bases had no gene match. Germline CDR1 SGHRS, CDR2 YFSETQ. CDR3 nucleotides: TGCGCCAGCAGTCCCAGGACAGGGGGCTCTGGAAACACCATATATTTT. It translates to CASSPRTGGSGNTIYF.

Note on this clone: The germline gene is not matched at one end of the junction; a read error may be the cause. CDR3 amino acids: CASNSGSYEQYF. The CDR3 coding sequence is TGTGCTAGCAACTCAGGGTCCTACGAGCAGTACTTC. The chain has TRBV7-7 and TRBJ2-7; possible D gene TRBD1, 5 bases. The germline gives CDR1 SSHAT, CDR2 FNYEAQ (reference sequence). CDR3 size: 12 residues.

The chain carries TRBV24-1 and TRBJ2-3, with D perhaps TRBD1 (5 bases). From germline, CDR1 is KGHDR and CDR2 SFDVKD. V was trimmed by 9 bases and J by 6 bases, leaving 9 bases between them. The CDR3 has 11 residues. The CDR3, as DNA: TGTGCCACCGGGTGGGGCGATACGCAGTATTTT. Translation: CATGWGDTQYF.

V usage is TRBV6-5 and J usage is TRBJ1-1, with D hard to call. The germline CDR1 and CDR2 sequences are MNHEY and SVGAGI. The CDR3 has 15 amino acids. V shed 2 bases and J shed 1 base, with 11 bases lying between them. This CDR3 is CASSYGGWRNTEAFF. CDR3 bases: TGTGCCAGCAGTTACGGAGGGTGGAGGAACACTGAAGCTTTCTTT.

The gene calls are TRBV6-5 and TRBJ2-7, with D perhaps matching TRBD1 (6 bases). The CDR3 length is 12 residues. Germline CDR1 reads MNHEY; CDR2 reads SVGAGI. V was shortened by 6 bases and J by 4 bases, with 10 bases between the two germline ends. CDR3 in amino acids: CASRDRYYEQYF. CDR3 coding DNA: TGTGCCAGCAGGGACAGATATTACGAGCAGTACTTC.

This chain joins TRBV6-5 and TRBJ2-7, with 9 nucleotides matching TRBD2. CDR3 length: 13 amino acids. V was pared by 7 bases and J by 3 bases, with 4 bases of the junction left unmatched. Germline-derived CDR1 and CDR2 are MNHEY and SVGAGI. The chain's CDR3 is CASTRLADYEQYF. DNA of the CDR3: TGTGCCAGCACCCGACTAGCGGACTACGAGCAGTACTTC.

The chain is built from TRBV5-4 and TRBJ2-7; TRBD1 matches 12 bases. CDR3 size: 16 residues. Per the germline V gene, CDR1 is SGHNT and CDR2 is YYREEE (reference sequence). J was trimmed by 3 bases and V by 3 bases; bases with no gene match: 7. This chain's CDR3 is CASSSGQGAQDYEQYF. CDR3 nucleotide sequence: TGTGCCAGCAGCTCGGGACAGGGGGCGCAGGACTACGAGCAGTACTTC.

Note on this clone: The same CDR3 also results from other DNA sequences found in this sample. The rearrangement links TRBV9 to TRBJ2-5, with 7 bases fitting TRBD2. Germline V gene lookup returns CDR1 SGDLS and CDR2 YYNGEE. There are 13 residues in the CDR3. The V segment lost 3 bases and the J segment 1 base; nucleotides outside the gene matches: 0. DNA for the CDR3: TGTGCCAGCAGCGGCGGGGGCCAAGAGACCCAGTACTTC. Translated: CASSGGGQETQYF.

The sample holds a few counts of this clone. This chain uses TRBV15 with TRBJ1-6, with D possibly TRBD1 on 5 matching bases. The V end was cut by 0 bases, the J end by 10 bases, with 7 bases between. The CDR3 runs to 13 residues. Per germline, CDR1 LNHNV and CDR2 YYDKDF (reference sequence). Here the CDR3 DNA reads TGTGCCACCAGCAGAGACAGGGAATCACCCCTCCACTTT. Protein: CATSRDRESPLHF.

This clone has only one observation. The chain employs TRBV7-9 and TRBJ2-3; tentative D call: TRBD2 (6 bases). From germline, CDR1 is SEHNR and CDR2 FQNEAQ (reference sequence). V lost 5 bases, J lost 4 bases, and 19 bases lay in between. This CDR3 is 16 amino acids long. CDR3 loop: CASSLGGGGGADTQYF. CDR3 DNA sequence: TGTGCCAGCAGCCTCGGGGGTGGCGGCGGGGCAGATACGCAGTATTTT.

The V gene is TRBV30, the J gene TRBJ2-7; TRBD2 matches 8 bases. J gave up 3 bases and V 4 bases, and 11 bases lay outside the gene matches. This CDR3 region has 15 residues. CDR1 and CDR2 from the germline V gene are GTSNPN and SVGIG (reference sequence). The CDR3 loop reads CAWIPAGGSFYEQYF. The CDR3 coding sequence is TGTGCCTGGATACCTGCGGGGGGTTCGTTCTACGAGCAGTACTTC.

In nucleotides, the CDR3 is TGTGCCAGCAGAAATCAGGGGGAGTCTACAGATACGCAGTATTTT. It translates to CASRNQGESTDTQYF. This chain uses TRBV6-5 with TRBJ2-3, with 7 bases identical to TRBD1. CDR3 size: 15 residues. Germline trimming cut 6 bases from V and 3 bases from J; bases unmatched to any gene: 9. Germline CDR1 and CDR2: MNHEY and SVGAGI.

The genes are TRBV3-1 (or the pseudogene TRBV3-2) and TRBJ2-4, with 9 bases fitting TRBD1. This CDR3 is 17 amino acids long. CDR1 is LGHDT, CDR2 YNNKEL, per germline (reference sequence). J was trimmed by 0 bases and V by 0 bases; bases with no gene match: 3. This CDR3 is CASSQDRTGVAKNIQYF. CDR3 nucleotides: TGTGCCAGCAGCCAAGATCGGACAGGGGTAGCCAAAAACATTCAGTACTTC.

The rearrangement joins TRBV28 to TRBJ1-5; 8 nucleotides align to TRBD1. The V and J ends lost 8 bases and 7 bases, in that order; junction bases with no gene match: 4. The CDR3 contains 12 residues. From germline, CDR1 is MDHEN and CDR2 SYDVKM. DNA of the CDR3: TGTGCCAGCGGACAGGGCGACCAGCCCCAGCATTTT. It yields the protein CASGQGDQPQHF.

CDR3 amino acids: CSASEGETQYF. The CDR3 region has the DNA TGCAGCGCTTCGGAGGGTGAGACCCAGTACTTC. This rearrangement joins TRBV20-1 to TRBJ2-5, with a weak D call TRBD2 (6 bases). Germline V gene data show CDR1 as DFQATT and CDR2 as SNEGSKA (reference sequence). The CDR3 is 11 amino acids.

The genes are TRBV14 and TRBJ2-1; D remains ambiguous. CDR3 length equals 13 residues. V was pared by 1 base and J by 3 bases, with 4 bases between. CDR1 SGHDN and CDR2 FVKESK come from the germline V gene. The CDR3 DNA reads as TGTGCCAGCAGCCAAGGACACTACAATGAGCAGTTCTTC. It codes for CASSQGHYNEQFF.

The gene calls are TRBV7-8 and TRBJ1-1; the match to TRBD1 covers 7 bases. CDR1 is SGHVS, CDR2 FQNEAQ, per germline. The trim removed 5 bases at V and 2 bases at J, leaving 2 bases unmatched. This CDR3 is built from 13 residues. The CDR3, as DNA: TGTGCCAGCAGCAGGGACAGTAACACTGAAGCTTTCTTT. It yields the protein CASSRDSNTEAFF. Variable domain in full (rest from reference TRBV7-8 and TRBJ1-1): GAGVSQSPRYKVAKRGQDVALRCDPISGHVSLFWYQQALGQGPEFLTYFQNEAQLDKSGLPSDRFFAERPEGSVSTLKIQRTQQEDSAVYLCASSRDSNTEAFFGQGTRLTVV.